This T cell receptor beta chain emerged from a study of T cell repertoires in cytomegalovirus infection. Study as a whole: Indications of both CMV infection and matching HLA type were provided by public TCR beta signatures.

This clonotype was counted between two and nine times. MiXCR, run by TCRdb on the reads, gives a single entry per CDR3 protein. This sample has 300,000 to 450,000 distinct CDR3 sequences, with 15% to 20% found just once. The germline CDR1 and CDR2 sequences are SGHDT and YYEEEE. The V and J ends lost 5 bases and 0 bases respectively, with 15 bases between them. The CDR3 spans 16 residues. The chain recombines TRBV5-6 with TRBJ2-1; the D is unclear. The sequence came from a human donor in good health (CMV status not recorded). Some clones in this sample may be carry-over from other donors' samples. Material: PBMCs. As DNA, the CDR3 is TGTGCCAGCAGTGGCGGACCAATAAGCTCCTACAATGAGCAGTTCTTC. This translates into CASSGGPISSYNEQFF.